This T cell receptor (beta chain) was captured in a study of cytomegalovirus exposure and HLA in healthy donors. At the level of the study: Findings of an earlier analysis included over 95 million unique TCR beta sequences from around 180 million T cells. Study results and limitations: The Asian-associated ancestry cluster reportedly had fewer N-insertions than the approximately 700-donor mean in a later analysis.

It was with 60 Vbeta and 13 Jbeta primers that the PCR ran. Sequencing used immunoSEQ multiplex PCR; TCRdb keeps in-frame clones, though not all of them. This sample carries tens of thousands of clones, more than 70% of them seen once, and the ten largest clones take 2% to 3%. The CDR3 sequence is 14 residues long. Germline CDR1 reads MNHEY; CDR2 reads SVGAGI. Trimming cost V 6 bases and J 2 bases; bases outside gene matches: 7. Samples came from healthy bone marrow donors. Of note for this clone: Its antigen remains unidentified.

V gene TRBV6-5 combines with J gene TRBJ2-7; TRBD1 agrees at 7 bases. This clonotype originated in a male donor in good health and CMV-seropositive. The sequenced sample consisted of PBMCs. The CDR3 DNA reads as TGTGCCAGCAGCCGCGCCAGGGGGACCTACGAGCAGTACTTC. This codes for CASSRARGTYEQYF.